These 10 T cell receptor beta chains were all obtained from the same sample, sequenced in a study of CD8 T cells in Susac syndrome. With random hexamers, reverse transcription was performed on about 0.5 to 1 ug of RNA. TCRdb re-called the immunoSEQ multiplex PCR reads with MiXCR, one entry per CDR3 protein. The sample lists about 250,000 distinct CDR3 sequences, just over 90% occurring once. Sequenced material: CD4+ T cells from PBMCs. The receptor set was obtained from a human donor with multiple sclerosis.

The chain is built from TRBV27 and TRBJ2-7; possible D gene TRBD2, 6 bases. Trimming left V 3 bases short and J 0 bases short, with 6 bases between. CDR1 and CDR2 from the germline V gene are MNHEY and SMNVEV (reference sequence). The CDR3 totals 13 residues. The CDR3 coding sequence is TGTGCCAGCAGTTTTAGCGGCTCCTACGAGCAGTACTTC. Its translation is CASSFSGSYEQYF.

This sequence joins TRBV28 and TRBJ1-2; no definite D call. Trimming removed 6 bases from V and 0 bases from J, with 14 bases in between. Germline values: CDR1 MDHEN, CDR2 SYDVKM. CDR3 length equals 15 residues. CDR3 amino acids: CASSLPATTNYGYTF. The CDR3 DNA reads TGTGCCAGCAGCCTACCGGCGACGACTAACTATGGCTACACCTTC.

V usage is TRBV29-1 and J usage is TRBJ2-3, with D uncertain. CDR1 and CDR2 (germline): SQVTM, ANQGSEA. The CDR3 runs 15 residues. V dropped 5 bases and J dropped 0 bases, with 15 bases sitting between them. The DNA of the CDR3 is TGCAGCGTTAAAGGGCCCGCCCTAAGCACAGATACGCAGTATTTT. Translation gives CSVKGPALSTDTQYF.

The rearrangement links TRBV6-5 to TRBJ1-6; possibly TRBD1 for D (6 bases). Germline CDR1 and CDR2: MNHEY and SVGAGI. V shed 6 bases and J shed 7 bases, with 16 bases lying between them. This CDR3 has 15 amino acids. CDR3 sequence reads: CASSRGGANNSPLHF. CDR3 DNA sequence: TGTGCCAGCAGCCGAGGGGGGGCCAACAATTCACCCCTCCACTTT.

This rearrangement joins TRBV25-1 to TRBJ1-1; D unclear. With 1 base removed from V and 5 bases from J, the gap between germline ends came to 8 bases. The CDR3 covers 13 residues. Germline-derived CDR1 and CDR2 are MGHDK and SYGVNS. The CDR3 here is CASSESSGTEAFF. The DNA for the CDR3 is TGTGCCAGCAGTGAATCCTCAGGAACTGAAGCTTTCTTT.

This sequence joins TRBV7-9 and TRBJ2-5, with a possible D match to TRBD1 (5 bases). Germline V gives CDR1 SEHNR, CDR2 FQNEAQ (reference sequence). The CDR3 extends over 14 amino acids. Trimming removed 5 bases from V and 4 bases from J, with 14 bases in between. The CDR3 sequence is CASSPHQGRETQYF. DNA of the CDR3: TGTGCCAGCAGCCCCCACCAGGGCCGAGAGACCCAGTACTTC.

The rearrangement links TRBV11-1 to TRBJ2-6; 11 bases line up with TRBD2. The germline CDR1 and CDR2 sequences are SGHAT and FQDESV (reference sequence). The CDR3 contains 20 residues. V shed 5 bases and J 0 bases; nucleotides not matched to a gene: 12. This CDR3 reads CASSPERTSGPNSGANVLTF. The DNA for the CDR3 is TGTGCCAGCAGCCCTGAGCGGACTAGCGGGCCGAACTCTGGGGCCAACGTCCTGACTTTC.

The chain has TRBV30 and TRBJ2-2; D gene ambiguous. Trimming pared 5 bases from V and 1 base from J, leaving 17 bases between. The CDR3 totals 16 residues. Germline CDR1 is GTSNPN and CDR2 is SVGIG (reference sequence). The CDR3 DNA reads TGTGCCTGGGTTGTCAAAAGACCCCTGAACACCGGGGAGCTGTTTTTT. Encoded protein: CAWVVKRPLNTGELFF.

The chain recombines TRBV30 with TRBJ2-3; D is unclear. The V gene lost 5 bases and the J gene lost 6 bases, with 9 bases spanning the gap. The germline gives CDR1 GTSNPN, CDR2 SVGIG (reference sequence). This CDR3 is 11 amino acids long. The CDR3 DNA is TGTGCCTGGGACTCTTGGGATACGCAGTATTTT. Its translation is CAWDSWDTQYF.

V gene TRBV7-6 combines with J gene TRBJ2-7, with 8 bases that match TRBD2. Germline V gives CDR1 SGHVS, CDR2 FNYEAQ. The CDR3 extends over 15 amino acids. V lost 6 bases and J lost 3; bases outside the gene matches: 10. The CDR3 is CASSPSLRGVYEQYF. The CDR3 nucleotides read TGTGCCAGCAGTCCGTCGTTGCGGGGGGTCTACGAGCAGTACTTC.